Following are 5 T cell receptor beta chains from one sample sequenced in a study of T cell repertoires in cytomegalovirus infection. TCRdb called the reads again in MiXCR, with one record for every CDR3 protein. The sample consists of about 260,000 distinct CDR3 sequences, approximately 15% of them appearing once. Input material: PBMCs. Receptors originate from a human donor in good health (CMV status not recorded). Some clones in this sample may be carry-over from other donors' samples.

This clonotype turned up a few times. This chain connects TRBV20-1 to TRBJ2-1; weak D call: TRBD2 (6 bases). The CDR3 extends over 13 amino acids. Trimming pared 6 bases from V and 6 bases from J, leaving 15 bases between. CDR1 is DFQATT and CDR2 is SNEGSKA in the germline V gene (reference sequence). CDR3 region: CSARASARNEQFF. The CDR3 bases are TGCAGTGCCAGGGCTAGCGCCCGCAATGAGCAGTTCTTC.

This clonotype was observed many times. This chain joins TRBV5-6 and TRBJ1-3; 7 nucleotides line up with TRBD1. This CDR3 region has 15 residues. Germline V gives CDR1 SGHDT, CDR2 YYEEEE. With V trimmed by 1 base and J by 3 bases, 4 bases remained unmatched. The CDR3 nucleotides read TGTGCCAGCAGCTTGTACCGGGACAGTGGAAACACCATATATTTT. The encoded protein is CASSLYRDSGNTIYF.

The V and J genes are TRBV29-1 and TRBJ2-2; 9 bases fit TRBD2. The trim removed 7 bases at V and 4 bases at J, leaving 4 bases unmatched. The CDR3 spans 13 residues. Per germline, CDR1 SQVTM and CDR2 ANQGSEA. The CDR3 here is CSGGTSLTGELFF. CDR3 in DNA: TGCAGCGGCGGGACTAGCCTCACCGGGGAGCTGTTTTTT.

In its sample, this clonotype was seen a few times. The V call is TRBV7-9, the J call TRBJ1-1; D might be TRBD1 (6 bases). Per germline, CDR1 SEHNR and CDR2 FQNEAQ (reference sequence). Deletions cut 4 bases from V and 0 bases from J, with 18 bases between. The CDR3 runs to 17 residues. As DNA, the CDR3 is TGTGCCAGCAGCTCCCGGGAACAGGGTTTTATGAACACTGAAGCTTTCTTT. Translation gives CASSSREQGFMNTEAFF.

In this sample, this clonotype turned up a few times. The chain couples TRBV7-9 to TRBJ1-1; 9 bases line up with TRBD1. Germline V gene lookup returns CDR1 SEHNR and CDR2 FQNEAQ (reference sequence). V shed 1 base and J 1 base; nucleotides not matched to a gene: 7. The CDR3 covers 17 residues. The CDR3 DNA is TGTGCCAGCAGCTTAGTCGGGACAGGGCGGGAGAACACTGAAGCTTTCTTT. Translated, it gives CASSLVGTGRENTEAFF.